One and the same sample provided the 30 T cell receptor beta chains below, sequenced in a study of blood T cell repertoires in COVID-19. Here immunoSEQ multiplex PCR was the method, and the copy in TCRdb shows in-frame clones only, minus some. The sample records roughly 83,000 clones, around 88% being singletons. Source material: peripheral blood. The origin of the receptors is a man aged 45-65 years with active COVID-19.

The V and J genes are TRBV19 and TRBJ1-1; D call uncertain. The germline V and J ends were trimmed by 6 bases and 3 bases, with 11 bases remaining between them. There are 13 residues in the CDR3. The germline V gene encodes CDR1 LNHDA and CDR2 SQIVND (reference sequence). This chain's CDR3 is CASSPVLDTEAFF. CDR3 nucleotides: TGTGCCAGTAGCCCCGTCCTTGACACTGAAGCTTTCTTT.

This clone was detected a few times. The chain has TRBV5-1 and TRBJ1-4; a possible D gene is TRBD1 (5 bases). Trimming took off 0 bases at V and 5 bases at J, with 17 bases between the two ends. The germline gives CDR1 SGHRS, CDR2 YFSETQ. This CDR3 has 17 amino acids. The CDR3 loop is CASSLGLIGRGNEKLFF. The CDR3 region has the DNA TGCGCCAGCAGCTTGGGTTTGATCGGGCGGGGGAATGAAAAACTGTTTTTT.

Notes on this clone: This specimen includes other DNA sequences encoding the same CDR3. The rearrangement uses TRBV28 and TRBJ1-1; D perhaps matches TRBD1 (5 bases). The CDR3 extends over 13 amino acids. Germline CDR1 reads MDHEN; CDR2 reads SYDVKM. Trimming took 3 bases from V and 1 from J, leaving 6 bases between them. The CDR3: CASSFRGNTEAFF. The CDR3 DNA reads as TGTGCCAGCAGTTTTAGGGGGAACACTGAAGCTTTCTTT.

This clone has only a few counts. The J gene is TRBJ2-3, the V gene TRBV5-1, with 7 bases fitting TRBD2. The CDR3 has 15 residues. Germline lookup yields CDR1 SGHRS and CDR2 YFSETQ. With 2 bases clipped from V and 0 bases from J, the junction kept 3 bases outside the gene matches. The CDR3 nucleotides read TGCGCCAGCAGCTTAGCGGGGATTAGCACAGATACGCAGTATTTT. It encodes CASSLAGISTDTQYF.

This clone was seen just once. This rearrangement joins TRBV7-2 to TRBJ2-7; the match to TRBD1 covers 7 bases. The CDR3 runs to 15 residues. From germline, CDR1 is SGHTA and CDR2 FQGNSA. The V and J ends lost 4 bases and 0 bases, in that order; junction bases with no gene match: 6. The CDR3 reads CASSSTRTGSYEQYF. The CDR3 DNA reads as TGTGCCAGCAGCTCGACGAGGACAGGCTCCTACGAGCAGTACTTC.

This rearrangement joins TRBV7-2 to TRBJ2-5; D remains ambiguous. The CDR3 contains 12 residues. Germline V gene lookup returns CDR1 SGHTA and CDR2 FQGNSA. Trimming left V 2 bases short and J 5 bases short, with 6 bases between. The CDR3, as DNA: TGTGCCAGCAGCTTAAGAGCCGAGACCCAGTACTTC. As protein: CASSLRAETQYF. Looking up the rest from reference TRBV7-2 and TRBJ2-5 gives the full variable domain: GAGVSQSPSNKVTEKGKDVELRCDPISGHTALYWYRQSLGQGLEFLIYFQGNSAPDKSGLPSDRFSAERTGGSVSTLTIQRTQQEDSAVYLCASSLRAETQYFGPGTRLLVL.

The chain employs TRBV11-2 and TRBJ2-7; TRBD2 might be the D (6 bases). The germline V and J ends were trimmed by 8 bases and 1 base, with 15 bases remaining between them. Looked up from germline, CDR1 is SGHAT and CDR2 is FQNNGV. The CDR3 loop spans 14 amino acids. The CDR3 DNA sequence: TGTGCCAGCCTATGGGGAGCGGGTTCCTACGAGCAGTACTTC. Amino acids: CASLWGAGSYEQYF.

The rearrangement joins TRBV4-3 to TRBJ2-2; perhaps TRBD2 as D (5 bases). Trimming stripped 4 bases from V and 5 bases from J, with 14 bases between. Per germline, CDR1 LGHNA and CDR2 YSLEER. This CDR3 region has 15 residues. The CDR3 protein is CASSLDPSGTGELFF. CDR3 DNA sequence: TGCGCCAGCAGCCTCGATCCGTCGGGGACCGGGGAGCTGTTTTTT.

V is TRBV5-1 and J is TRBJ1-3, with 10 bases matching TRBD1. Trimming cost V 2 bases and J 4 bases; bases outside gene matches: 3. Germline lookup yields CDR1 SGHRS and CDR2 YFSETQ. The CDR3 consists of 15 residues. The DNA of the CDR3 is TGCGCCAGCAGCTTCGGGACAGGGGAAGGAAACACCATATATTTT. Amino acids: CASSFGTGEGNTIYF.

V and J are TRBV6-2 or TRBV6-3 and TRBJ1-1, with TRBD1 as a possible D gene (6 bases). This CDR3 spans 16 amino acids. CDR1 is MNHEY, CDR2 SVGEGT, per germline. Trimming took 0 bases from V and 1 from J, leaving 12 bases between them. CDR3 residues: CASSYSTTGRNTEAFF. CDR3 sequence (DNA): TGTGCCAGCAGTTACTCGACTACAGGGAGGAACACTGAAGCTTTCTTT.

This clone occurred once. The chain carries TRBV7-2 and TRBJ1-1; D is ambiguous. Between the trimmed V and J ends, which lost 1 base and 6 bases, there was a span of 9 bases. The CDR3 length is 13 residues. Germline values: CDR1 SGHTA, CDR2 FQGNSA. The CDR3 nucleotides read TGTGCCAGCAGCTTAGTCCGGAGCGCTGAAGCTTTCTTT. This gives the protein CASSLVRSAEAFF.

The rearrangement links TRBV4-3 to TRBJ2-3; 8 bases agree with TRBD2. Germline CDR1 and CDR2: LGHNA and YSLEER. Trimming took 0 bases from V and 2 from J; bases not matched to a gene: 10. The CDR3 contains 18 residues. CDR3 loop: CASSQDKVQRGTTDTQYF. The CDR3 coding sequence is TGCGCCAGCAGCCAAGATAAGGTTCAGCGGGGGACCACAGATACGCAGTATTTT.

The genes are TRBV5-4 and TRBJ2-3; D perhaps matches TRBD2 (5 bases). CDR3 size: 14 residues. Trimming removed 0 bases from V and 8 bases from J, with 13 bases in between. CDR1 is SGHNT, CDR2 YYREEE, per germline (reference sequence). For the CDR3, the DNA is TGTGCCAGCAGCTTGGGTTGGCTCGAGGGTACGCAGTATTTT. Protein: CASSLGWLEGTQYF.

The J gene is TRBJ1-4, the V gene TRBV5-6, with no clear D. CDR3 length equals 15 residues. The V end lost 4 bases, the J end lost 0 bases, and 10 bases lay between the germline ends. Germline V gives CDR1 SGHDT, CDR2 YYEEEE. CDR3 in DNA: TGTGCCAGCAGCACGGCCCAGGCAACTAATGAAAAACTGTTTTTT. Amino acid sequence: CASSTAQATNEKLFF.

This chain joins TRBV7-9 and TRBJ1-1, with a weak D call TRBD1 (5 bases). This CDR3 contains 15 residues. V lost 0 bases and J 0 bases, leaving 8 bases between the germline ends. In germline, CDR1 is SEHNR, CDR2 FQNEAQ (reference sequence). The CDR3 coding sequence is TGTGCCAGCAGCTTAGCTGGACACTTGAACACTGAAGCTTTCTTT. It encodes CASSLAGHLNTEAFF. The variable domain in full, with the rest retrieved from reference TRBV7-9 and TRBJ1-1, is DTGVSQNPRHKITKRGQNVTFRCDPISEHNRLYWYRQTLGQGPEFLTYFQNEAQLEKSRLLSDRFSAERPKGSFSTLEIQRTEQGDSAMYLCASSLAGHLNTEAFFGQGTRLTVV.

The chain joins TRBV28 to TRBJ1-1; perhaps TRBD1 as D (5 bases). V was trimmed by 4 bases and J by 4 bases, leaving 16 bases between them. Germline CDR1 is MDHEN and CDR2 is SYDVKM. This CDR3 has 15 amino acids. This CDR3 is CASSSGLREGTEAFF. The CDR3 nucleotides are TGTGCCAGCAGTTCGGGACTCCGGGAGGGCACTGAAGCTTTCTTT.

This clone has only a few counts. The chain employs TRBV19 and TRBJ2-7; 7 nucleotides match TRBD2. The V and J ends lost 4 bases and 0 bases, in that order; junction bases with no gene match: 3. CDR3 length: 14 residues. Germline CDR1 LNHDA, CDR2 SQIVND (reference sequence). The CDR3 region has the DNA TGTGCCAGTAGTACAATAGCGGGCTCCTACGAGCAGTACTTC. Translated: CASSTIAGSYEQYF.

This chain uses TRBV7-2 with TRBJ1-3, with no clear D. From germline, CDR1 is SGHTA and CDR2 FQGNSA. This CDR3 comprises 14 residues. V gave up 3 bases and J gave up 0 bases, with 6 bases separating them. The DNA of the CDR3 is TGTGCCAGCAGCTTGACGGGCTCTGGAAACACCATATATTTT. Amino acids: CASSLTGSGNTIYF. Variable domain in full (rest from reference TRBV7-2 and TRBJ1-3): GAGVSQSPSNKVTEKGKDVELRCDPISGHTALYWYRQSLGQGLEFLIYFQGNSAPDKSGLPSDRFSAERTGGSVSTLTIQRTQQEDSAVYLCASSLTGSGNTIYFGEGSWLTVV.

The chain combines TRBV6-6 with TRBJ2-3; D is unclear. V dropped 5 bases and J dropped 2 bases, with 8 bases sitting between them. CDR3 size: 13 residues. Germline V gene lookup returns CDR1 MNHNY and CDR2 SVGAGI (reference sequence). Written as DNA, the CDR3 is TGTGCCAGCAGTCATTCTACCACAGATACGCAGTATTTT. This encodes CASSHSTTDTQYF.

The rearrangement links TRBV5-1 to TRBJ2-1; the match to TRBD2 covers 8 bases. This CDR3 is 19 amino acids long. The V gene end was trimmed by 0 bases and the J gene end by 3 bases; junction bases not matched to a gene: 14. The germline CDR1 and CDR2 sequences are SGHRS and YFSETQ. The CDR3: CASSLARSGGPLSYNEQFF. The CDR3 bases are TGCGCCAGCAGCTTGGCGCGGAGCGGGGGCCCTCTTAGCTACAATGAGCAGTTCTTC.

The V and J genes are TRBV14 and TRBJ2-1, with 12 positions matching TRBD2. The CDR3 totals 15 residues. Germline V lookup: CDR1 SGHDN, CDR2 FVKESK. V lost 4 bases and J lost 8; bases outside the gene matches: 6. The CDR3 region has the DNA TGTGCCAGCAGCCGATCGACTAGCGGGAGCTATGAGCAGTTCTTC. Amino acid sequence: CASSRSTSGSYEQFF.

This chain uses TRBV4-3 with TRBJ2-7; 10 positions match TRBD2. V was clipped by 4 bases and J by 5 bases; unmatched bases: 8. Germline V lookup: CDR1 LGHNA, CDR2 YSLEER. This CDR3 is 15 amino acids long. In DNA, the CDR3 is TGCGCCAGCAGCCTTATACCGGGACTAGCGAACGAGCAGTACTTC. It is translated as CASSLIPGLANEQYF.

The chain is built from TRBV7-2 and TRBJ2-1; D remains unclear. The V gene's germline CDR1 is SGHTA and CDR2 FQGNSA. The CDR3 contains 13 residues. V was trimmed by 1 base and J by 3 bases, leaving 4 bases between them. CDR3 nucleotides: TGTGCCAGCAGCTTAGATAGCTACAATGAGCAGTTCTTC. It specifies CASSLDSYNEQFF. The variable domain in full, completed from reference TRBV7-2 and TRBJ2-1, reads GAGVSQSPSNKVTEKGKDVELRCDPISGHTALYWYRQSLGQGLEFLIYFQGNSAPDKSGLPSDRFSAERTGGSVSTLTIQRTQQEDSAVYLCASSLDSYNEQFFGPGTRLTVL.

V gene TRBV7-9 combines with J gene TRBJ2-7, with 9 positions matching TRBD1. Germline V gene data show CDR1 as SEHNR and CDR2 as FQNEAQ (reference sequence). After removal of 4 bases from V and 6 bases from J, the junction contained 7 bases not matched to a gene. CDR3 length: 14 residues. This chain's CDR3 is CASSYAGQGFEQYF. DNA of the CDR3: TGTGCCAGCAGCTACGCGGGACAGGGCTTCGAGCAGTACTTC.

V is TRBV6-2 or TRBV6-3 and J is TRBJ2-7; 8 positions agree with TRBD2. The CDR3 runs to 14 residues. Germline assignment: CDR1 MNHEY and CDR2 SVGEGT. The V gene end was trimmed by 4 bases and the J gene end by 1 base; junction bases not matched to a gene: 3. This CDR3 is CASSWTSRSYEQYF. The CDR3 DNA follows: TGTGCCAGCAGTTGGACTAGCCGATCCTACGAGCAGTACTTC.

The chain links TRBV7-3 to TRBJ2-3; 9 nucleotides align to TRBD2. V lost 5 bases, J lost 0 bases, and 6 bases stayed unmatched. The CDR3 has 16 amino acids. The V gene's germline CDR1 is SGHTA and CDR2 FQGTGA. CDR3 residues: CASSPRLAASTDTQYF. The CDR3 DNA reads TGTGCCAGCAGCCCAAGACTAGCGGCTAGCACAGATACGCAGTATTTT. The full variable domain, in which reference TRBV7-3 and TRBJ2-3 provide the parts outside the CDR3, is GAGVSQTPSNKVTEKGKYVELRCDPISGHTALYWYRQSLGQGPEFLIYFQGTGAADDSGLPNDRFFAVRPEGSVSTLKIQRTERGDSAVYLCASSPRLAASTDTQYFGPGTRLTVL.

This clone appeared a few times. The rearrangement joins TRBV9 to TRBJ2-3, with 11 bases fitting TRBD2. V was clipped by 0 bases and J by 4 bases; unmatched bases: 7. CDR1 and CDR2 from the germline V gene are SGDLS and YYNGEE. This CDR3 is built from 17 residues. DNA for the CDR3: TGTGCCAGCAGCGTAGGGGATAGCGGGAGGGAGGCAGATACGCAGTATTTT. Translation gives CASSVGDSGREADTQYF.

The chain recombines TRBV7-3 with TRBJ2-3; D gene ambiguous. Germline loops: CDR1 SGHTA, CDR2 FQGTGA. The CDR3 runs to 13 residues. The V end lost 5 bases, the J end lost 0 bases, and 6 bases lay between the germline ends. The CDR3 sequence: CASSVGSTDTQYF. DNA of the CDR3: TGTGCCAGCAGCGTCGGGAGCACAGATACGCAGTATTTT.

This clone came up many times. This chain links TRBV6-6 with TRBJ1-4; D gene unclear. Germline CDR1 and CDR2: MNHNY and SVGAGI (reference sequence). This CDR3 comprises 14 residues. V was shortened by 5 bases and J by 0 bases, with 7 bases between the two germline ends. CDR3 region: CASSQPATNEKLFF. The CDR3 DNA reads TGTGCCAGCAGTCAACCAGCAACTAATGAAAAACTGTTTTTT.

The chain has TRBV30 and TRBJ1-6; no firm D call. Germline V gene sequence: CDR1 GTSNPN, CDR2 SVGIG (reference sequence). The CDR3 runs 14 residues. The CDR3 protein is CAFGRGFDNSPLHF. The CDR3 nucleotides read TGTGCGTTTGGCAGAGGGTTCGATAATTCACCCCTCCACTTT. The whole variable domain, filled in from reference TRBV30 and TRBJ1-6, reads SQTIHQWPATLVQPVGSPLSLECTVEGTSNPNLYWYRQAAGRGLQLLFYSVGIGQISSEVPQNLSASRPQDRQFILSSKKLLLSDSGFYLCAFGRGFDNSPLHFGNGTRLTVT.